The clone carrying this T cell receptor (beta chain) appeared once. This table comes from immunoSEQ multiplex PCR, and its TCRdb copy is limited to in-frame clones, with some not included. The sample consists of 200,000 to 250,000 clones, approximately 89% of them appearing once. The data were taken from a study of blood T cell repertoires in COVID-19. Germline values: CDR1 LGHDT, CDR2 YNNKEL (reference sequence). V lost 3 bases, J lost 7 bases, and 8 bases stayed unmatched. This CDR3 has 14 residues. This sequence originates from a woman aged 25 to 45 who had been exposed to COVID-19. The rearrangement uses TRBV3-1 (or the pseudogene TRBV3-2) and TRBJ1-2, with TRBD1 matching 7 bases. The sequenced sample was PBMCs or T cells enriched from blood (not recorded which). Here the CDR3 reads CASSHHRGTTGYTF. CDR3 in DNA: TGTGCCAGCAGCCACCACAGGGGAACTACTGGCTACACCTTC.